Sequencing of this T cell receptor beta chain was carried out in a study of cytomegalovirus exposure and HLA in healthy donors. Study at large: Unique TCR beta sequences numbering approximately 120 million came from some 200 million T cells in an earlier analysis.

Overall study findings and caveats: The study listed roughly 150 cytomegalovirus-associated TCR beta chains. The CMV antigen specificity of a few CMV-associated chains was confirmed through in vitro analysis.

In regard to this clone: Antigen specificity is unknown.

Germline lookup yields CDR1 KGHSH and CDR2 LQKENI. The J segment lost 10 bases and the V segment lost 4 bases, leaving 7 bases of the junction unmatched. This CDR3 has 13 residues. The PCR contained 60 Vbeta and 13 Jbeta primers. TCRdb keeps only in-frame clones here, not all; method: immunoSEQ multiplex PCR. Of approximately 110,000 clones listed, around 78% were seen once; the top ten hold 1.5% to 2.5%. Material: PBMCs. The TCR comes from a man aged 45-65 years in good health and CMV-seronegative. This sequence joins TRBV18 and TRBJ2-1; 7 bases are a match to TRBD1. The CDR3: CASSQTGDGEQFF. The CDR3 nucleotides read TGTGCCAGCTCACAAACAGGGGATGGGGAGCAGTTCTTC.